Following are 2 T cell receptor beta chains from one sample sequenced in a study of siplizumab effects on memory and regulatory T cells. TCRdb keeps only in-frame clones here, not all; method: immunoSEQ multiplex PCR. Of over 60,000 clones listed, around 90% were seen once; the top ten hold around 28%. Sequenced material: CD8+ T cells sorted from blood. These receptors originate from a human donor in good health.

The rearrangement links TRBV7-3 to TRBJ1-1; TRBD1 is a possible D gene (5 bases). Trimming took off 3 bases at V and 2 bases at J, with 7 bases between the two ends. The CDR3 covers 13 residues. Germline CDR1 reads SGHTA; CDR2 reads FQGTGA. CDR3 region: CASSFTGNTEAFF. In DNA form, the CDR3 reads TGTGCCAGCAGCTTTACAGGAAACACTGAAGCTTTCTTT.

This chain links TRBV27 with TRBJ2-2, with D possibly TRBD1 on 6 matching bases. CDR1 is MNHEY and CDR2 is SMNVEV in the germline V gene (reference sequence). This CDR3 region has 17 residues. The V gene lost 2 bases and the J gene lost 0 bases, with 13 bases spanning the gap. The CDR3 protein is CASSLVIHRANTGELFF. The CDR3 DNA reads TGTGCCAGCAGTTTAGTTATCCACAGGGCGAACACCGGGGAGCTGTTTTTT.